The 9 T cell receptor beta chains below all came from one sample that was sequenced in a study of blood T cell repertoires in COVID-19. Here immunoSEQ multiplex PCR was the method, and the copy in TCRdb shows in-frame clones only, minus some. The table has 180,000 or so clones, approximately 87% seen once. Sequencing was carried out using peripheral blood. These receptor sequences come from a person aged 65-85 years with COVID-19, enrolled during active disease.

This clone was recorded a few times. The rearrangement links TRBV29-1 to TRBJ2-7; 7 bases are shared with TRBD2. J lost 6 bases, V lost 1 base, and 6 bases had no gene match. Germline CDR1 is SQVTM and CDR2 is ANQGSEA. This CDR3 region has 13 residues. The CDR3 sequence is CSVEAGGVSEQYF. The CDR3 nucleotides are TGCAGCGTTGAAGCTGGGGGGGTGAGCGAGCAGTACTTC.

The J gene is TRBJ2-5, the V gene TRBV28, with D possibly being TRBD1 (6 bases). This CDR3 has 17 residues. The V end was cut by 6 bases, the J end by 2 bases, with 22 bases between. CDR1 is MDHEN, CDR2 SYDVKM, per germline. For the CDR3, the DNA is TGTGCCAGCAGCCTGGGTGGGACATTTGGATGGCAAGAGACCCAGTACTTC. It specifies CASSLGGTFGWQETQYF. Full variable domain (outside the CDR3, taken from reference TRBV28 and TRBJ2-5): DVKVTQSSRYLVKRTGEKVFLECVQDMDHENMFWYRQDPGLGLRLIYFSYDVKMKEKGDIPEGYSVSREKKERFSLILESASTNQTSMYLCASSLGGTFGWQETQYFGPGTRLLVL.

The chain is built from TRBV7-8 and TRBJ2-1; TRBD2 aligns across 7 bases. Germline values: CDR1 SGHVS, CDR2 FQNEAQ. V shed 5 bases and J 0 bases; nucleotides not matched to a gene: 4. This CDR3 has 15 residues. CDR3 sequence (DNA): TGTGCCAGCAGCAAACGGGAGGACTCCTACAATGAGCAGTTCTTC. It yields the protein CASSKREDSYNEQFF.

This chain links TRBV6-2 or TRBV6-3 with TRBJ1-1; 12 bases map to TRBD1. This CDR3 comprises 17 residues. The V segment lost 3 bases and the J segment 8 bases; nucleotides outside the gene matches: 13. Germline V gives CDR1 MNHEY, CDR2 SVGEGT. CDR3 amino acids: CASSYSSSGTGGPEAFF. The CDR3 DNA is TGTGCCAGCAGTTATTCGTCGTCCGGGACAGGGGGCCCCGAAGCTTTCTTT.

The gene calls are TRBV6-5 and TRBJ1-2, with D possibly being TRBD1 (5 bases). Trimming removed 6 bases from V and 7 bases from J, with 18 bases in between. CDR1 and CDR2 from the germline V gene are MNHEY and SVGAGI. CDR3 length equals 14 residues. The CDR3 DNA follows: TGTGCCAGCAGATTTAACAGGAGCCCCAGTGGCTACACCTTC. It yields the protein CASRFNRSPSGYTF.

The gene calls are TRBV6-6 and TRBJ1-5; a weak D match, TRBD1 (5 bases). The CDR3 has 16 amino acids. V was cut by 5 bases and J by 1 base, with 15 bases left in between. CDR1 and CDR2 (germline): MNHNY, SVGAGI (reference sequence). Here the CDR3 DNA reads TGTGCCAGCAGTAGGGGCGGAACAGTAAGCAATCAGCCCCAGCATTTT. Amino acids: CASSRGGTVSNQPQHF.

The chain uses TRBV4-3 and TRBJ2-7, with TRBD1 matching over 9 bases. With 0 bases clipped from V and 4 bases from J, the junction kept 10 bases outside the gene matches. The CDR3 loop spans 17 amino acids. The V gene's germline CDR1 is LGHNA and CDR2 YSLEER. CDR3 loop: CASSQELSGTGRYEQYF. CDR3 nucleotide sequence: TGCGCCAGCAGCCAAGAATTGTCCGGGACAGGGCGGTACGAGCAGTACTTC.

This chain joins TRBV9 and TRBJ2-7, with 13 positions matching TRBD2. With V trimmed by 2 bases and J by 5 bases, 7 bases remained unmatched. Germline V gene lookup returns CDR1 SGDLS and CDR2 YYNGEE. The CDR3 is made up of 16 amino acids. CDR3 in amino acids: CASSVGLAGLGDEQYF. The CDR3 nucleotides are TGTGCCAGCAGCGTGGGACTAGCGGGGCTTGGGGACGAGCAGTACTTC.

This rearrangement joins TRBV5-1 to TRBJ2-2; 8 bases fit TRBD1. The CDR3 covers 16 residues. Trimming removed 4 bases from V and 1 base from J; junction bases left unmatched: 6. Germline CDR1 SGHRS, CDR2 YFSETQ. This chain's CDR3 is CASSLLGQGNTGELFF. The CDR3 region has the DNA TGCGCCAGCAGCCTGCTTGGACAGGGGAACACCGGGGAGCTGTTTTTT.